This TCR beta chain was retrieved from a study of T-cell memory formation after mild COVID-19. Findings of the study overall: Among clones peaking at day 37 in the second wave, SARS-CoV-2 specificity remained unconfirmed.

The authors produced TCR alpha and TCR beta cDNA libraries with sample barcodes and UMIs by 5'RACE using constant-segment primers. TCRdb re-derived calls from the 5' RACE reads in MiXCR, one entry per CDR3 protein. The sample consists of 190,000 or so distinct CDR3 sequences, about 21% of them appearing once. As to this clonotype: The antigen is not known.

This TCR derives from an adult woman who had mild COVID-19 (a few samples of this study predate the infection). Cell type and time point are not known. Sequenced: PBMCs or a T cell subset sorted from them (not recorded which).

The CDR3 region is CAISERDASSYEQYF. The CDR3 DNA is TGTGCCATCAGTGAAAGGGATGCATCCTCCTACGAGCAGTACTTC. The chain carries TRBV10-3 and TRBJ2-7; D uncertain. From germline, CDR1 is ENHRY and CDR2 SYGVKD. The V and J ends lost 3 bases and 0 bases respectively, with 12 bases between them. The CDR3 contains 15 residues.